The sample holds one count of the clone carrying this T cell receptor (beta chain). This sample is drawn from a study of blood T cell repertoires in COVID-19. Here immunoSEQ multiplex PCR was the method, and the copy in TCRdb shows in-frame clones only, minus some. This sample has a few hundred thousand clones, with roughly 86% found just once. CDR3 size: 12 residues. CDR1 is SGHNT, CDR2 YENEEA, per germline. The V end was cut by 5 bases, the J end by 6 bases, with 11 bases between. The sample comprised peripheral blood. The sequence derives from a woman aged 45-59 years who had recovered from COVID-19. The chain combines TRBV11-3 with TRBJ2-7, with a weak D call TRBD1 (6 bases). CDR3 sequence: CASSTGPGEQYF. CDR3 sequence (DNA): TGTGCCAGCAGCACAGGGCCCGGCGAGCAGTACTTC.